The 30 T cell receptor beta chains below all came from one sample that was sequenced in a study of siplizumab effects on memory and regulatory T cells. TCRdb's copy holds only in-frame clones and misses some; the assay was immunoSEQ multiplex PCR. The sample holds 90,000 to 120,000 clones; about 91% are singletons and the top ten take just over 2.5%. The sequenced sample consisted of CD4+ T cells sorted from blood. The receptors stem from a human donor in good health. Some clones in this sample may be carry-over from other donors' samples.

The rearrangement joins TRBV11-2 to TRBJ2-7; perhaps TRBD2 as D (6 bases). This CDR3 has 16 residues. Trimming removed 4 bases at V and 3 bases at J, with 19 bases between. CDR1 SGHAT and CDR2 FQNNGV come from the germline V gene. The CDR3 loop reads CASSYTSGASVYEQYF. The CDR3 coding sequence is TGTGCCAGCAGCTACACCTCTGGGGCTAGCGTCTACGAGCAGTACTTC.

The gene calls are TRBV5-4 and TRBJ2-5; D may correspond to TRBD1 or TRBD2 (6 bases each). V dropped 2 bases and J dropped 3 bases, with 11 bases sitting between them. The germline gives CDR1 SGHNT, CDR2 YYREEE (reference sequence). This CDR3 region has 14 residues. The CDR3 nucleotides read TGTGCCAGCAGCTTACAGGGAGGTGAAGAGACCCAGTACTTC. It is translated as CASSLQGGEETQYF.

The chain has TRBV28 and TRBJ1-6; D is uncertain. Germline values: CDR1 MDHEN, CDR2 SYDVKM. The CDR3 sequence is 14 residues long. Trimming removed 6 bases at V and 9 bases at J, with 15 bases between. DNA of the CDR3: TGTGCCAGCAGCCCAGGACTCTCTAGTTCACCCCTCCACTTT. Encoded protein: CASSPGLSSSPLHF.

The V and J genes are TRBV29-1 and TRBJ2-3, with a tentative D call TRBD1 (5 bases). Germline V CDR1 and CDR2: SQVTM, ANQGSEA. The CDR3 sequence is 12 residues long. The CDR3 DNA reads as TGCACTATACAGGCCCGCACAGATACGCAGTATTTT. Its protein is CTIQARTDTQYF.

V gene TRBV19 combines with J gene TRBJ2-3; D assignment may be TRBD1 or TRBD2 (5 bases each). The CDR3 covers 14 residues. V lost 10 bases and J lost 5, with 19 bases in between. Germline CDR1 is LNHDA and CDR2 is SQIVND (reference sequence). CDR3 in DNA: TGTGCCAATATTGGTCGGGGCGCGATAGATACGCAGTATTTT. It yields the protein CANIGRGAIDTQYF.

V usage is TRBV30 and J usage is TRBJ1-3; no definite D call. The ends were cut back, 5 bases at V and 0 bases at J, with 8 bases in the middle. From germline, CDR1 is GTSNPN and CDR2 SVGIG (reference sequence). CDR3 length equals 13 residues. This CDR3 is CAWEGSSGNTIYF. The CDR3 bases are TGTGCCTGGGAAGGGTCCTCTGGAAACACCATATATTTT.

This chain connects TRBV15 to TRBJ1-1, with D tentatively TRBD1 (5 bases). Germline lookup yields CDR1 LNHNV and CDR2 YYDKDF (reference sequence). V was pared by 5 bases and J by 2 bases, with 9 bases between. The CDR3 is 13 amino acids. CDR3 sequence: CATSPTVNTEAFF. The CDR3 bases are TGTGCCACCAGCCCGACAGTCAACACTGAAGCTTTCTTT.

This clone has just one count. V is TRBV9 and J is TRBJ2-5; TRBD1 agrees at 10 bases. The CDR3 covers 16 residues. V dropped 3 bases and J dropped 5; count of bases not matched to a gene: 10. Germline CDR1 and CDR2: SGDLS and YYNGEE. The CDR3: CASSGGTGATIETQYF. In DNA form, the CDR3 reads TGTGCCAGCAGCGGAGGGACAGGGGCGACGATCGAGACCCAGTACTTC.

The chain has TRBV2 and TRBJ1-2, with no clear D. The CDR3 has 14 residues. CDR1 is SNHLY, CDR2 FYNNEI, per germline. Trimming left V 6 bases short and J 5 bases short, with 16 bases between. CDR3 in amino acids: CASSWRTGNYGYTF. CDR3 sequence (DNA): TGTGCCAGCAGCTGGCGGACTGGTAATTATGGCTACACCTTC.

J is TRBJ2-7 and V is TRBV4-1; 9 bases align to TRBD1. The CDR3 sequence is 15 residues long. Trimming cost V 8 bases and J 4 bases; bases outside gene matches: 12. Germline V gene sequence: CDR1 MGHRA, CDR2 YSYEKL. The CDR3 DNA sequence: TGCGCCAGCCAACAGGGGGCGCGGCCCCCTTACGAGCAGTACTTC. Amino acids: CASQQGARPPYEQYF.

J is TRBJ1-1 and V is TRBV6-6; 8 bases are a match to TRBD1. Germline CDR1 reads MNHNY; CDR2 reads SVGAGI (reference sequence). This CDR3 is 15 amino acids long. V trimming: 5 bases; J trimming: 1 base; junction bases outside the gene matches: 6. CDR3 sequence: CASSPRTGKNTEAFF. In nucleotides, the CDR3 is TGTGCCAGCAGTCCTCGGACAGGGAAGAACACTGAAGCTTTCTTT.

J is TRBJ2-2 and V is TRBV5-1, with D possibly called TRBD1 or TRBD2 (5 bases each). CDR3 length equals 14 residues. Trimming pared 2 bases from V and 2 bases from J, leaving 7 bases between. CDR1 and CDR2 from the germline V gene are SGHRS and YFSETQ. CDR3 residues: CASSFGDNTGELFF. The CDR3 DNA sequence: TGCGCCAGCAGCTTTGGGGACAACACCGGGGAGCTGTTTTTT.

The V and J genes are TRBV4-1 and TRBJ1-3; TRBD1 is a possible D gene (5 bases). CDR1 MGHRA and CDR2 YSYEKL come from the germline V gene. The ends were cut back, 3 bases at V and 0 bases at J, with 12 bases in the middle. The CDR3 is made up of 16 amino acids. CDR3 bases: TGCGCCAGCAGCCAGGGGACCCTCACCTCTGGAAACACCATATATTTT. Translation gives CASSQGTLTSGNTIYF.

The chain has TRBV28 and TRBJ2-1, with 7 bases matching TRBD2. The CDR3 runs to 15 residues. Per the germline V gene, CDR1 is MDHEN and CDR2 is SYDVKM. The V gene end was trimmed by 4 bases and the J gene end by 0 bases; junction bases not matched to a gene: 3. CDR3 DNA sequence: TGTGCCAGCAGTTCCGGCGGGAGCTCCTACAATGAGCAGTTCTTC. Protein product: CASSSGGSSYNEQFF.

The chain couples TRBV27 to TRBJ2-7; 14 bases are shared with TRBD2. CDR1 and CDR2 (germline): MNHEY, SMNVEV (reference sequence). The CDR3 is 15 residues long. With 6 bases clipped from V and 6 bases from J, the junction kept 7 bases outside the gene matches. CDR3 sequence: CASRETSGRAGEQYF. CDR3 in DNA: TGTGCCAGCAGGGAGACTAGCGGGAGGGCCGGCGAGCAGTACTTC.

About this clone itself: One end of the junction fails to match germline, which may point to a read error. The chain couples TRBV6-6 to TRBJ2-7, with TRBD2 matching 8 bases. Germline V gene sequence: CDR1 MNHNY, CDR2 SVGAGI (reference sequence). CDR3 length: 15 amino acids. The CDR3 protein is CASSNSAGDSYEQYF. The DNA for the CDR3 is TGTGCCAGCAGTAACTCAGCGGGAGACTCCTACGAGCAGTACTTC.

This chain connects TRBV28 to TRBJ1-4; the match to TRBD1 covers 7 bases. Germline assignment: CDR1 MDHEN and CDR2 SYDVKM. CDR3 length equals 15 residues. The V segment lost 8 bases and the J segment 2 bases; nucleotides outside the gene matches: 8. This CDR3 is CASPRGNGTNEKLFF. Written as DNA, the CDR3 is TGTGCCAGCCCCAGGGGGAATGGGACTAATGAAAAACTGTTTTTT.

The rearrangement links TRBV11-2 to TRBJ2-1, with 8 bases aligning to TRBD2. The CDR3 consists of 13 residues. V was clipped by 8 bases and J by 2 bases; unmatched bases: 2. Germline assignment: CDR1 SGHAT and CDR2 FQNNGV. The CDR3 sequence is CASRGGPYNEQFF. The DNA of the CDR3 is TGTGCCAGCCGGGGGGGGCCCTACAATGAGCAGTTCTTC.

The genes are TRBV7-9 and TRBJ2-3; 7 nucleotides align to TRBD2. The J segment lost 1 base and the V segment lost 6 bases, leaving 4 bases of the junction unmatched. CDR1 is SEHNR, CDR2 FQNEAQ, per germline (reference sequence). This CDR3 contains 14 residues. CDR3 loop: CASSRGGGTDTQYF. CDR3 nucleotide sequence: TGTGCCAGCAGTCGTGGGGGGGGCACAGATACGCAGTATTTT.

This clone was seen a handful of times. The rearrangement joins TRBV14 to TRBJ1-1; 8 nucleotides agree with TRBD1. Looked up from germline, CDR1 is SGHDN and CDR2 is FVKESK. This CDR3 is built from 13 residues. Trimming at V came to 7 bases and at J to 4 bases, leaving 5 bases not matched to a gene. This CDR3 is CASTRTGITEAFF. For the CDR3, the DNA is TGTGCCAGCACCAGGACAGGGATCACTGAAGCTTTCTTT.

The chain recombines TRBV28 with TRBJ2-5; 14 nucleotides agree with TRBD2. There are 16 residues in the CDR3. V dropped 5 bases and J dropped 7; count of bases not matched to a gene: 9. The germline V gene has CDR1 MDHEN and CDR2 SYDVKM. The CDR3 DNA is TGTGCCAGCAGTGGGGGACTAGCGGGAGATCTGGGGACCCAGTACTTC. The encoded protein is CASSGGLAGDLGTQYF.

V is TRBV9 and J is TRBJ1-1, with D perhaps TRBD1 (5 bases). This CDR3 has 15 amino acids. V lost 0 bases and J 1 base, leaving 10 bases between the germline ends. The germline V gene has CDR1 SGDLS and CDR2 YYNGEE. This CDR3 is CASSVAGDPNTEAFF. The CDR3 DNA sequence: TGTGCCAGCAGCGTAGCGGGGGACCCGAACACTGAAGCTTTCTTT.

The chain employs TRBV5-1 and TRBJ2-7; perhaps TRBD1 as D (6 bases). Germline CDR1 and CDR2: SGHRS and YFSETQ. The CDR3 length is 16 residues. Trimming took off 6 bases at V and 1 base at J, with 20 bases between the two ends. CDR3 in DNA: TGCGCCAGCACTAAGACCGGGACACCTCGATCCTACGAGCAGTACTTC. Translation gives CASTKTGTPRSYEQYF.

This clone was seen a few times. V is TRBV19 and J is TRBJ1-2; D might be TRBD1 (5 bases). The CDR3 runs 13 residues. Germline lookup yields CDR1 LNHDA and CDR2 SQIVND (reference sequence). Deletions cut 3 bases from V and 5 bases from J, with 10 bases between. CDR3: CASSIPGNYGYTF. DNA of the CDR3: TGTGCCAGTAGTATTCCAGGGAATTATGGCTACACCTTC.

This clone was recorded once. The V call is TRBV27, the J call TRBJ2-3; D ambiguous. V lost 7 bases and J 1 base, leaving 9 bases between the germline ends. The germline gives CDR1 MNHEY, CDR2 SMNVEV (reference sequence). This CDR3 has 13 residues. CDR3 region: CASIPLGTDTQYF. CDR3 nucleotides: TGTGCCAGCATCCCCCTCGGCACAGATACGCAGTATTTT.

The genes are TRBV29-1 and TRBJ1-1, with a possible D match to TRBD1 (6 bases). The CDR3 is 13 residues long. The V end was cut by 4 bases, the J end by 3 bases, with 12 bases between. The germline V gene has CDR1 SQVTM and CDR2 ANQGSEA. The CDR3 DNA sequence: TGCAGCGTTGCGGACAGCTACTACACTGAAGCTTTCTTT. This codes for CSVADSYYTEAFF.

This clone was seen once. This chain joins TRBV27 and TRBJ1-6; D unresolved. Trimming removed 5 bases from V and 11 bases from J, with 13 bases in between. The CDR3 has 13 residues. CDR1 is MNHEY and CDR2 is SMNVEV in the germline V gene (reference sequence). The CDR3: CASSRVQAPPLHF. The CDR3 DNA sequence: TGTGCCAGCAGTAGGGTCCAAGCGCCACCCCTCCACTTT.

V is TRBV25-1 and J is TRBJ2-5, with D possibly matching TRBD1 (6 bases). Deletions cut 3 bases from V and 2 bases from J, with 13 bases between. The CDR3 loop spans 15 amino acids. CDR1 MGHDK and CDR2 SYGVNS come from the germline V gene. In nucleotides, the CDR3 is TGTGCCAGCAGTGATACAGGGATCAGGCAAGAGACCCAGTACTTC. Its translation is CASSDTGIRQETQYF.

The J gene is TRBJ2-3, the V gene TRBV6-1, with 8 bases lining up with TRBD2. Looked up from germline, CDR1 is MNHNS and CDR2 is SASEGT. The CDR3 covers 14 residues. The ends lost 11 bases at V and 4 bases at J; junction bases unmatched: 11. CDR3 coding DNA: TGTGCCTGCAAGCGGGAGAGTCTATCAGATACGCAGTATTTT. Its translation: CACKRESLSDTQYF.

The V gene is TRBV6-6, the J gene TRBJ2-7; TRBD1 matches 9 bases. Trimming removed 2 bases from V and 4 bases from J; junction bases left unmatched: 9. The CDR3 consists of 16 residues. Germline V gene data show CDR1 as MNHNY and CDR2 as SVGAGI (reference sequence). The CDR3 DNA follows: TGTGCCAGCAGTTACACCCAACAGGGGGCGCGATACGAGCAGTACTTC. It codes for CASSYTQQGARYEQYF.